The clone carrying this T cell receptor (beta chain) was counted between two and nine times. The data derive from a study of T cells of healthy individuals. TCRdb re-called the 5' RACE reads through MiXCR, storing one row per CDR3 protein. The sample yields around 79,000 distinct CDR3 sequences, 4% to 5.5% seen once. The V and J ends lost 4 bases and 10 bases respectively, with 11 bases between them. CDR1 and CDR2 (germline): LGHNA, YNFKEQ. The CDR3 runs to 12 residues. This sequence originates from a female donor in good health. J is TRBJ2-1 and V is TRBV4-2; D remains ambiguous. The CDR3 region is CASSLSRKEQFF. The CDR3 bases are TGTGCCAGCAGCCTATCGCGGAAGGAGCAGTTCTTC.